The sequence of this T cell receptor (beta chain) was determined in a study of CD8+ T cells in alopecia areata. The CDR3 has 12 residues. Germline CDR1 MNHNY, CDR2 SVGAGI (reference sequence). V was pared by 5 bases and J by 5 bases, with 10 bases between. Treatment given: oral pan-JAK inhibitor, 5-10 mg twice daily. Specimens obtained from alopecia areata patients comprised lesional scalp punch biopsies and peripheral blood. Following RNA extraction, reverse transcription yielded cDNA that acted as the sequencing template. Produced via immunoSEQ multiplex PCR; TCRdb's table is partial and in-frame only. This sample has 110,000 to 150,000 clones, with roughly 52% found just once.

The sequenced sample was CD8+ T cells sorted from blood, obtained at week 4, from a patient treated with tofacitinib. This chain uses TRBV6-6 with TRBJ2-7; D uncertain. This TCR derives from a human donor with alopecia areata. Here the CDR3 reads CASSILGDEQYF. The CDR3 DNA follows: TGTGCCAGCAGTATTCTTGGGGACGAGCAGTACTTC.